Listed here are 22 T cell receptor beta chains from one sample, sequenced in a study of T cell changes during pregnancy in multiple sclerosis. Here immunoSEQ multiplex PCR was the method, and the copy in TCRdb shows in-frame clones only, minus some. The top ten clones hold around 0.85% of a sample with some 63,000 clones, roughly nine tenths of them seen once. Here the sequenced sample was peripheral blood, taken before pregnancy. These receptors were collected from a female donor with multiple sclerosis, enrolled in a pregnancy study.

The rearrangement joins TRBV6-6 to TRBJ1-4; D is ambiguous. The V gene's germline CDR1 is MNHNY and CDR2 SVGAGI (reference sequence). V lost 7 bases and J lost 0, with 9 bases in between. The CDR3 sequence is 14 residues long. This chain's CDR3 is CASTLRATNEKLFF. In nucleotides, the CDR3 is TGTGCCAGCACTCTGAGGGCAACTAATGAAAAACTGTTTTTT.

This chain links TRBV6-1 with TRBJ2-3; 9 bases align to TRBD2. Trimming took 10 bases from V and 0 from J; bases not matched to a gene: 5. Germline V gives CDR1 MNHNS, CDR2 SASEGT. The CDR3 runs 14 residues. For the CDR3, the DNA is TGTGCCACCCTAGCGGGGTTAAGCACAGATACGCAGTATTTT. Protein sequence: CATLAGLSTDTQYF.

This clone was seen more than once but under ten times. The J gene is TRBJ2-1, the V gene TRBV6-4, with 12 bases identical to TRBD2. Germline V gene lookup returns CDR1 MRHNA and CDR2 SNTAGT. This CDR3 has 16 residues. V was clipped by 5 bases and J by 9 bases; unmatched bases: 11. CDR3 sequence: CASSIETSGGLGEQFF. The CDR3 nucleotides read TGTGCCAGCAGTATCGAAACTAGCGGGGGGTTGGGTGAGCAGTTCTTC.

The rearrangement links TRBV5-4 to TRBJ2-2; possibly TRBD1 for D (5 bases). The CDR3 has 14 amino acids. Trimming cost V 10 bases and J 2 bases, with 15 bases left between them. The germline V gene has CDR1 SGHNT and CDR2 YYREEE (reference sequence). CDR3 DNA: TGTGCCGGGGCTTTACAGATAAACACCGGGGAGCTGTTTTTT. As protein: CAGALQINTGELFF. Filled out from reference TRBV5-4 and TRBJ2-2, the complete variable domain reads ETGVTQSPTHLIKTRGQQVTLRCSSQSGHNTVSWYQQALGQGPQFIFQYYREEENGRGNFPPRFSGLQFPNYSSELNVNALELDDSALYLCAGALQINTGELFFGEGSRLTVL.

The table lists this clone with a count of one. The gene calls are TRBV10-3 and TRBJ1-2, with a weak D call TRBD1 (6 bases). The length of the CDR3 is 14 residues. V was clipped by 2 bases and J by 3 bases, with 10 bases between them. Germline V gene lookup returns CDR1 ENHRY and CDR2 SYGVKD. For the CDR3, the DNA is TGTGCCATCAGTGAGCGAGCAGGGGACTATGGCTACACCTTC. Translated: CAISERAGDYGYTF.

The CDR3 loop reads CASTGGTGAYEQYF. The DNA of the CDR3 is TGCGCCAGCACCGGGGGGACAGGGGCCTACGAGCAGTACTTC. The chain combines TRBV5-1 with TRBJ2-7; 10 nucleotides align to TRBD1. CDR1 is SGHRS and CDR2 is YFSETQ in the germline V gene. The V and J ends lost 6 bases and 2 bases, in that order; junction bases with no gene match: 5. This CDR3 spans 14 amino acids.

The chain combines TRBV4-3 with TRBJ2-7, with TRBD1 identical over 9 bases. This CDR3 region has 16 residues. The germline CDR1 and CDR2 sequences are LGHNA and YSLEER. Trimming took 4 bases from V and 5 from J; bases not matched to a gene: 12. CDR3 sequence reads: CASSRSSGTGKHEQYF. The CDR3 DNA reads as TGCGCCAGCAGCCGATCCTCCGGGACAGGGAAGCACGAGCAGTACTTC.

This rearrangement joins TRBV14 to TRBJ1-1; 8 bases match TRBD1. The CDR3 has 15 amino acids. Germline V gene sequence: CDR1 SGHDN, CDR2 FVKESK. Germline trimming cut 4 bases from V and 5 bases from J; bases unmatched to any gene: 9. The CDR3 nucleotides are TGTGCCAGCAGCCTAAGACAGGGGACGTGGACTGAAGCTTTCTTT. It is translated as CASSLRQGTWTEAFF.

A few counts support this clone. This rearrangement joins TRBV1 to TRBJ1-1; TRBD1, the table's D call, was not compared with the DNA. TRBV1 is flagged as a pseudogene. The CDR3 contains 13 residues. The CDR3 region is CTSSPFNRSRAFF. The CDR3 coding sequence is TGCACCAGCAGCCCTTTTAACAGGTCCCGAGCTTTCTTT.

This chain uses TRBV15 with TRBJ2-3, with 10 bases matching TRBD2. CDR3 length: 17 residues. V gave up 1 base and J gave up 6 bases; unmatched junction bases: 10. Germline CDR1 LNHNV, CDR2 YYDKDF (reference sequence). DNA of the CDR3: TGTGCCACCAGCAGAGGCAACATAGCGGGGGGACGCGATACGCAGTATTTT. Protein sequence: CATSRGNIAGGRDTQYF.

The rearrangement joins TRBV7-3 to TRBJ2-7, with 7 bases lining up with TRBD1. The CDR3 is 15 residues long. The trim removed 5 bases at V and 7 bases at J, leaving 14 bases unmatched. CDR1 and CDR2 from the germline V gene are SGHTA and FQGTGA. The CDR3 DNA follows: TGTGCCAGCAGCACAACCGGGACAGTTCTCTATGAGCAGTACTTC. Amino acids: CASSTTGTVLYEQYF.

The chain uses TRBV5-6 and TRBJ2-5, with D unresolved. The germline V gene encodes CDR1 SGHDT and CDR2 YYEEEE. V dropped 0 bases and J dropped 4 bases, with 10 bases sitting between them. The CDR3 consists of 14 residues. The DNA for the CDR3 is TGTGCCAGCAGCTTGGATCCGGTATCAGAGACCCAGTACTTC. The encoded protein is CASSLDPVSETQYF.

V gene TRBV11-2 combines with J gene TRBJ2-7; 8 nucleotides align to TRBD2. This CDR3 has 14 residues. After removal of 4 bases from V and 0 bases from J, the junction contained 2 bases not matched to a gene. CDR1 is SGHAT, CDR2 FQNNGV, per germline. CDR3 sequence reads: CASSWTSHSYEQYF. Written as DNA, the CDR3 is TGTGCCAGCAGCTGGACTAGCCACTCCTACGAGCAGTACTTC. Based on the CDR3 plus reference TRBV11-2 and TRBJ2-7, the full variable domain is EAGVAQSPRYKIIEKRQSVAFWCNPISGHATLYWYQQILGQGPKLLIQFQNNGVVDDSQLPKDRFSAERLKGVDSTLKIQPAKLEDSAVYLCASSWTSHSYEQYFGPGTRLTVT.

Note on this clone: Its ends do not fully match the called genes, so a read error is possible. This chain uses TRBV7-7 with TRBJ1-3; D is unclear. There are 13 residues in the CDR3. CDR1 is SSHAT and CDR2 is FNYEAQ in the germline V gene (reference sequence). CDR3 nucleotide sequence: TGTGCTAGCAGCTTAGACATAGGAAACACCATATATTTT. It translates to CASSLDIGNTIYF.

This rearrangement joins TRBV9 to TRBJ2-7, with D possibly TRBD1 on 5 matching bases. Germline V CDR1 and CDR2: SGDLS, YYNGEE. The CDR3 length is 14 residues. V lost 0 bases, J lost 3 bases, and 10 bases lay in between. CDR3 nucleotide sequence: TGTGCCAGCAGCGTAGGGGCAAGGGGCTACGAGCAGTACTTC. Translating it yields CASSVGARGYEQYF. The full variable domain, with the rest looked up from reference TRBV9 and TRBJ2-7, is DSGVTQTPKHLITATGQRVTLRCSPRSGDLSVYWYQQSLDQGLQFLIQYYNGEERAKGNILERFSAQQFPDLHSELNLSSLELGDSALYFCASSVGARGYEQYFGPGTRLTVT.

V gene TRBV7-9 combines with J gene TRBJ1-4, with 9 nucleotides matching TRBD1. Trimming took 4 bases from V and 8 from J; bases not matched to a gene: 14. The CDR3 contains 17 residues. Looked up from germline, CDR1 is SEHNR and CDR2 is FQNEAQ (reference sequence). DNA for the CDR3: TGTGCCAGCAGCTCTCTCCAGTTGGACAGGGGCAACGAAAAACTGTTTTTT. Translating it yields CASSSLQLDRGNEKLFF.

The chain is built from TRBV25-1 and TRBJ2-7; D unresolved. The CDR3 has 15 amino acids. CDR1 and CDR2 from the germline V gene are MGHDK and SYGVNS. Trimming took 3 bases from V and 2 from J, leaving 14 bases between them. DNA of the CDR3: TGTGCCAGCAGTGATCCCCGAACTTTAACCTACGAGCAGTACTTC. This sequence encodes CASSDPRTLTYEQYF.

The chain has TRBV9 and TRBJ1-2, with 7 bases identical to TRBD1. CDR1 and CDR2 from the germline V gene are SGDLS and YYNGEE. This CDR3 has 15 residues. V lost 3 bases, J lost 3 bases, and 8 bases stayed unmatched. The DNA for the CDR3 is TGTGCCAGCAGCGCTAATCGACAGGGACACTATGGCTACACCTTC. It yields the protein CASSANRQGHYGYTF.

The chain couples TRBV30 to TRBJ1-1; D not resolved. The CDR3 length is 13 residues. Looked up from germline, CDR1 is GTSNPN and CDR2 is SVGIG (reference sequence). The V end was cut by 1 base, the J end by 5 bases, with 11 bases between. The CDR3 spells CAWSASPGTEAFF. In DNA, the CDR3 is TGTGCCTGGAGTGCCTCCCCGGGAACTGAAGCTTTCTTT. Variable domain in full (rest from reference TRBV30 and TRBJ1-1): SQTIHQWPATLVQPVGSPLSLECTVEGTSNPNLYWYRQAAGRGLQLLFYSVGIGQISSEVPQNLSASRPQDRQFILSSKKLLLSDSGFYLCAWSASPGTEAFFGQGTRLTVV.

The chain carries TRBV9 and TRBJ2-1; the match to TRBD1 covers 9 bases. This CDR3 comprises 15 residues. V was pared by 2 bases and J by 8 bases, with 8 bases of the junction left unmatched. The germline V gene has CDR1 SGDLS and CDR2 YYNGEE. CDR3 loop: CASSVAGQGYHEQFF. The CDR3 DNA follows: TGTGCCAGCAGCGTGGCCGGACAGGGGTACCATGAGCAGTTCTTC.

The rearrangement uses TRBV7-9 and TRBJ2-7; 14 positions match TRBD2. V trimming: 5 bases; J trimming: 2 bases; junction bases outside the gene matches: 8. The germline CDR1 and CDR2 sequences are SEHNR and FQNEAQ (reference sequence). This CDR3 spans 17 amino acids. As DNA, the CDR3 is TGTGCCAGCAGCCCGGGACTAGCGGGGGCCCAAACCTACGAGCAGTACTTC. This encodes CASSPGLAGAQTYEQYF.

The genes are TRBV29-1 and TRBJ2-5; the match to TRBD1 covers 7 bases. The CDR3 consists of 13 residues. The junction had 4 bases not matched to a gene; V was cut back by 4 bases and J by 2 bases. CDR1 is SQVTM and CDR2 is ANQGSEA in the germline V gene. The DNA for the CDR3 is TGCAGCGTTGGACAGGGTCGTCAAGAGACCCAGTACTTC. Translation: CSVGQGRQETQYF.